This is a list of T cell receptor beta chains from one sample in a study of cytomegalovirus exposure and HLA in healthy donors. Some clones are missing from TCRdb's copy, which holds only in-frame ones; the method was immunoSEQ multiplex PCR. The sample consists of some 200,000 clones, 75% to 90% of them appearing once. The material sequenced was PBMCs. The receptors were gathered from a boy aged 2 to 10 in good health and CMV-seronegative. The CDR3 runs from the conserved cysteine through the conserved F or W. A D gene is named only where the DNA matches it firmly. Size is omitted from some rows. Given values are once, few, many or a class for expanded clones.

once	TRBV7-8	TRBD2	TRBJ2-3	TGTGCCAGCAGCTTGTTAGCGGGAGGAAACACAGATACGCAGTATTTT	CASSLLAGGNTDTQYF
.	TRBV6-5	TRBD2	TRBJ2-7	TGTGCCAGCACCTCAAGGACTAGCGGGAGATACGAGCAGTACTTC	CASTSRTSGRYEQYF
.	TRBV6-1	.	TRBJ2-1	TGTGCCAGCAGAGCTGAGGTTGGAGAGCAGTTCTTC	CASRAEVGEQFF
.	TRBV11-2	TRBD1	TRBJ2-1	TGTGCCAGCAGCTTCTGGACAGGGCTTAACAATGAGCAGTTCTTC	CASSFWTGLNNEQFF
.	TRBV7-2	TRBD1	TRBJ1-4	TGTGCCAGCAGCTCGTGGGACAGGGGGGGGGAAAAACTGTTTTTT	CASSSWDRGGEKLFF
.	TRBV6-5	.	TRBJ1-1	TGTGCCAGCAGTCCCGACAGCAGGGCTGAAGCTTTCTTT	CASSPDSRAEAFF
.	TRBV10-3	TRBD1	TRBJ2-3	TGTGCCACCTCTACAGGGGTCAACACAGATACGCAGTATTTT	CATSTGVNTDTQYF
.	TRBV7-2	.	TRBJ2-7	TGTGCCAGCAGTCGCGACAGGATAAGCGAGCAGTACTTC	CASSRDRISEQYF
once	TRBV7-9	TRBD2	TRBJ2-5	TGTTCCAGCAGCTTACGCGGGAGGGGATCAGGCCAAGAGACCCAGTACTTC	CSSSLRGRGSGQETQYF
.	TRBV4-1	.	TRBJ1-4	TGCGCCAGCAGCCTCACAGGGGAAAAACTGTTTTTT	CASSLTGEKLFF
.	TRBV4-1	TRBD1	TRBJ1-2	TGCGCCAGCAGCCAGGTGGTGGACAGGCCAGAAAGAGGGGGCTACACCTTC	CASSQVVDRPERGGYTF
.	TRBV4-1	.	TRBJ2-1	TGCGCCAGCAGCCAGAGGGGGGACTACTCCTACAATGAGCAGTTCTTC	CASSQRGDYSYNEQFF
.	TRBV13	TRBD2	TRBJ2-7	TGTGCCAGCAGCTCAGGACTAGCCGAGCAGTACTTC	CASSSGLAEQYF
.	TRBV27	.	TRBJ1-5	TGTGCCAGCAGTTCGGTACAAGGGGACAATCAGCCCCAGCATTTT	CASSSVQGDNQPQHF
.	TRBV29-1	.	TRBJ1-2	TGCAGCGTTGCTTTTATAAAGGCAGGCCGACAAGGTGCCTATGGCTACACCTTC	CSVAFIKAGRQGAYGYTF
.	TRBV7-8	.	TRBJ1-2	TGTGCCAGCAGCTTCTCCGACAGTCACGGCTACACCTTC	CASSFSDSHGYTF
once	TRBV4-1	.	TRBJ2-7	TGCGCCAGCAGCCCCCACGGGGGCTACGAGCAGTACTTC	CASSPHGGYEQYF
.	TRBV27	.	TRBJ1-1	TGTGCCACCTACGGGGGTGGAGGGAGTGAAGCTTTCTTT	CATYGGGGSEAFF
.	TRBV11-2	.	TRBJ2-1	TGTGCCAGCAGCTTAGACCGGCTAGCTCAGAATGAGCAGTTCTTC	CASSLDRLAQNEQFF
.	TRBV19	.	TRBJ1-4	TGTGCCAGTAGTACGTTACAGGGATCTAATGAAAAACTGTTTTTT	CASSTLQGSNEKLFF
.	TRBV15	.	TRBJ2-7	TGTGCCACCAGCAGCACTAGCCTCCGGGATTTTAGATACGAGCAGTACTTC	CATSSTSLRDFRYEQYF
.	TRBV10-3	.	TRBJ2-2	TGTGCCATCAGTGAGGACAGTAGCGGGGAGCTGTTTTTT	CAISEDSSGELFF
.	TRBV5-6	TRBD1	TRBJ1-3	TGTGCCAGCAGCTTGTTGGGACAGCATTCCTCTGGAAACACCATATATTTT	CASSLLGQHSSGNTIYF
.	TRBV5-4	TRBD2	TRBJ2-3	TGTGCCAGCAGCCCCCCGTGGTCCCGGGGGGGCAACACAGATACGCAGTATTTT	CASSPPWSRGGNTDTQYF
.	TRBV27	TRBD2	TRBJ2-3	TGTGCCAGCAGTTTACTAGCGGGGGGGCTTGATACGCAGTATTTT	CASSLLAGGLDTQYF
.	TRBV29-1	.	TRBJ1-1	TGCAGCGTTGGGCGCCCGGGGGGCGCGAGGACTGAAGCTTTCTTT	CSVGRPGGARTEAFF
.	TRBV30	TRBD2	TRBJ2-7	TGTGCCTGGGGCCGGGGGGGATGGGACTACGAGCAGTACTTC	CAWGRGGWDYEQYF
once	TRBV5-1	.	TRBJ1-3	TGCGCCAGCAAAGCGGGAGACTCTGGAAACACCATATATTTT	CASKAGDSGNTIYF